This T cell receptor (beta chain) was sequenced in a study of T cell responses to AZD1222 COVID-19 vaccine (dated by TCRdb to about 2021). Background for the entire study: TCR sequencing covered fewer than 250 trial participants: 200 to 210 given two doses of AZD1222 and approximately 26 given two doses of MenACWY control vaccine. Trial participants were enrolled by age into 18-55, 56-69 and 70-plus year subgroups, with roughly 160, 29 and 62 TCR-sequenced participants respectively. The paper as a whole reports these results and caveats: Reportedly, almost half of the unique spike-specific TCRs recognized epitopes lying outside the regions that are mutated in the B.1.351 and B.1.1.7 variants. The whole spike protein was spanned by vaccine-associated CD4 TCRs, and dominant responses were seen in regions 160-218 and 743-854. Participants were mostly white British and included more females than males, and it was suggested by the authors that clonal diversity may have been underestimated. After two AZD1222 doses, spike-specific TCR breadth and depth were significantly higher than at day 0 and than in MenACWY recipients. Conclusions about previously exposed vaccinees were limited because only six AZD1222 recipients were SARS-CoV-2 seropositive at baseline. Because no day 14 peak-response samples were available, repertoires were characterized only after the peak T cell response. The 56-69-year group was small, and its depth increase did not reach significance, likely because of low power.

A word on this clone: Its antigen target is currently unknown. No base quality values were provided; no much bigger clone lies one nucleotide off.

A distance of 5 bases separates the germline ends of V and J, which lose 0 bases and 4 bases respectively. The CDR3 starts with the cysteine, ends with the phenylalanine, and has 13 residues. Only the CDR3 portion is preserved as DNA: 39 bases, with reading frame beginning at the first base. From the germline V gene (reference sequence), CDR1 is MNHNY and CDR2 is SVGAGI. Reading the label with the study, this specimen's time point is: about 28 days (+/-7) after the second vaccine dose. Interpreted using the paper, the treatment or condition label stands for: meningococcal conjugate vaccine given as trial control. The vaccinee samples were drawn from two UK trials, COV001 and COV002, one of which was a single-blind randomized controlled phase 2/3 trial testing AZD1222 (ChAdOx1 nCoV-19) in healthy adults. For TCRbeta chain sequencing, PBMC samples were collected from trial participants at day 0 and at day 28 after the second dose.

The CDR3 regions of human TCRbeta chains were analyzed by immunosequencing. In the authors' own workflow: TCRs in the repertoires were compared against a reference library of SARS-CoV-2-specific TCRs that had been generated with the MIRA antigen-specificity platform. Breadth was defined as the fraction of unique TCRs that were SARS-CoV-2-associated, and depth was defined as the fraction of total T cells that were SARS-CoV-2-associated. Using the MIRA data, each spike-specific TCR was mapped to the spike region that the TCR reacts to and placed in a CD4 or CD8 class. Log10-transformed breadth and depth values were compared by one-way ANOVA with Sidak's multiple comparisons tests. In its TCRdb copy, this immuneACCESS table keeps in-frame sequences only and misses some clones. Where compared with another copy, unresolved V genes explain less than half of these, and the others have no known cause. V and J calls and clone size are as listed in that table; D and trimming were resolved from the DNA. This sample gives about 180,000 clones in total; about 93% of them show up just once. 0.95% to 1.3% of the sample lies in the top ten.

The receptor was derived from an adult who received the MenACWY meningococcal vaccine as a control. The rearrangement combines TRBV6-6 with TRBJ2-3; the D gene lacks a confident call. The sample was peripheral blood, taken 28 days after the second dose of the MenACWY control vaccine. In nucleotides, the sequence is TGTGCCAGCAGTTACTCGATATCAGATACGCAGTATTTT. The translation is CASSYSISDTQYF.